This T cell receptor (beta chain) was captured in a study of T cell repertoires in Merkel cell carcinoma (dated by TCRdb to about 2019). About the full investigation: Patients who had received intralesional immunotherapy or systemic immune checkpoint blockade prior to the biopsy were excluded. MCPyV-specific clonotypes were initially defined through tetramer sorting, cloning and paired TCR sequencing of expanded tumor-infiltrating lymphocytes. To be included, a participant needed a diagnosis of MCPyV-positive Merkel cell carcinoma and tumor-infiltrating lymphocytes that had been successfully expanded in vitro.

On this clone: Which antigen it targets is not known. Per-base quality was not reported, and no clone a single base away is much larger than it.

The CDR3, from cysteine to phenylalanine, totals 15 residues. CDR3 DNA is the only sequence kept; it has 45 bases, read in frame from the first base. Taken from the germline V gene, the CDR1 and CDR2 loops are SGHRS and YFSETQ. The junction shows trimming of 3 bases on V and 4 bases on J, plus 11 bases between the germline ends. Every study subject tested positive for serum antibodies to T-antigen and had biopsy-confirmed Merkel cell carcinoma that was MCPyV-positive. Genomic DNA was extracted from about six adjacent 10-micron frozen tumor sections without cell sorting or culture. Roughly 5 x 5 x 5 mm of tumor biopsy tissue was frozen in optimal cutting temperature compound. Hematoxylin and eosin scout sections confirmed abundant Merkel cell carcinoma and infiltrating cells in the frozen biopsy. The study at large found these results: Normal tissue biopsies were not studied.

The immunoSEQ assay was used both to sequence TRB CDR3 from tumor genomic DNA and to process the resulting data. In TCRdb, the immuneACCESS table is reduced to in-frame sequences with V and J assigned. These tables do not hold every clone; where another copy was compared, an unresolved V gene accounts for under half, and the others remain unexplained. The sample table shows about 14,000 clones, and 76% are seen once. The ten largest make up about a sixth of the sample. The V and J genes are TRBV5-1 and TRBJ1-6; no D gene is confidently identified. Specimen: tumor tissue. The receptor comes from an adult with Merkel cell carcinoma. The base sequence is TGCGCCAGCAGCTCTACGGACGGATATAATTCACCCCTCCACTTT. It is translated as CASSSTDGYNSPLHF.